This T cell receptor beta chain was observed in a study of regulatory T cells in long-lasting Graves disease. Note on this clonotype: Its antigen is not identified.

Findings and limits, study-wide: With some 2,800 shared public clonotypes, persistent patients exceeded new patients, who shared about a thousand.

Time point here: newly diagnosed GD, antithyroid drugs for less than 3 months. The authors made the TCR library using RNA they extracted from PBMCs. To make TCR beta libraries, researchers used iRepertoire HTBI primers and Arm-PCR of CDR3 regions. MiXCR, run by TCRdb on the multiplex PCR reads, gives a single entry per CDR3 protein. The sample holds about 540,000 distinct CDR3 sequences; roughly 13% are singletons and the top ten take roughly a tenth. The CDR3 length is 13 residues. In germline, CDR1 is MNHEY, CDR2 SVGAGI. Trimming left V 2 bases short and J 9 bases short, with 12 bases between. The same sample was also used in a study of T cells in Graves' hyperthyroidism and ophthalmopathy.

The chain is built from TRBV6-5 and TRBJ2-3; a possible D gene is TRBD1 (6 bases). This specimen was peripheral blood mononuclear cells (PBMCs), taken at new diagnosis, from a patient treated with antithyroid drugs. The clonotype originates from a man aged 25 to 45 with Graves disease. CDR3: CASSYKVRGTQYF. CDR3 bases: TGTGCCAGCAGTTACAAGGTCAGGGGCACGCAGTATTTT.